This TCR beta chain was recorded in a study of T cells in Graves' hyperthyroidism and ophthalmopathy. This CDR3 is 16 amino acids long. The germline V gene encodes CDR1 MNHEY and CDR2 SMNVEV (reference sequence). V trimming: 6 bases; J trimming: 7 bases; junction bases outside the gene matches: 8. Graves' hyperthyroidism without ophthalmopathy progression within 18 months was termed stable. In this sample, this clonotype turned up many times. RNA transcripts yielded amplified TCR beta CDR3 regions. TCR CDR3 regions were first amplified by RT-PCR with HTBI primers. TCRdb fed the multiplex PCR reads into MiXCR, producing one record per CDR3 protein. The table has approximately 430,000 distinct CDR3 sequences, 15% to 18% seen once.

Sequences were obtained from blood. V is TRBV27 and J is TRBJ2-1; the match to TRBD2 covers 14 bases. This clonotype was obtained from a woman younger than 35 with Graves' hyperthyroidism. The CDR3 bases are TGTGCCAGCAGCAAAAAAGGACTAGCGGGAGGAAATGAGCAGTTCTTC. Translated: CASSKKGLAGGNEQFF.